The rows below give T cell receptor beta chains drawn from one sample of a study of T cell repertoires in cytomegalovirus infection. Their antigen targets remain unknown. MiXCR, run by TCRdb on the reads, gives a single entry per CDR3 protein. The sample has more than 20,000 distinct CDR3 sequences; 20% to 25% are singletons. Sequencing used CD8+ T cells from cultured PBMCs, obtained from culture after CMV antigen stimulation. These receptors were taken from a human donor in good health (CMV status not recorded). Some clones in this sample may be carry-over from other donors' samples. CDR3s include the opening cysteine and the closing phenylalanine or tryptophan. The D gene is left open where the match is weak. Rows may omit the clone size; those that give it use once, few, many or a size class.

cdr3_aa cdr3_nt j_call clone_size v_call d_call
CASSFEGTGELFF TGTGCCAGCAGTTTTGAAGGGACCGGGGAGCTGTTTTTT TRBJ2-2 - TRBV12-3/TRBV12-4 -
CASLRWANTEAFF TGTGCCAGTCTTAGGTGGGCGAACACTGAAGCTTTCTTT TRBJ1-1 few TRBV19 -
CASRRTVYGYTF TGTGCCAGCAGGCGGACAGTCTATGGCTACACCTTC TRBJ1-2 once TRBV2 -
CATSIGAGVDQPQHF TGTGCCACCAGCATCGGGGCAGGGGTAGATCAGCCCCAGCATTTT TRBJ1-5 few TRBV15 -
CASSLGGFWDTIYF TGTGCCAGCAGCTTAGGGGGCTTCTGGGACACCATATATTTT TRBJ1-3 - TRBV7-6 -
CASSFRGTDTQYF TGTGCCAGCAGTTTTAGGGGGACAGATACGCAGTATTTT TRBJ2-3 many TRBV12-3/TRBV12-4 -
CSVEVGIPGYTF TGCAGCGTTGAAGTAGGAATCCCCGGCTACACCTTC TRBJ1-2 - TRBV29-1 -
CASSRSGTDNSPLHF TGTGCCAGCAGTCGATCCGGGACAGACAATTCACCCCTCCACTTT TRBJ1-6 few TRBV6-2/TRBV6-3 TRBD1
CASLGRGATMNTEAFF TGTGCCAGCCTCGGGCGGGGGGCGACCATGAACACTGAAGCTTTCTTT TRBJ1-1 few TRBV4-2 -
CASSYSGQFEAFF TGTGCCAGCAGTTACTCGGGGCAGTTTGAAGCTTTCTTT TRBJ1-1 - TRBV6-6 -
CATSDREWVNTEAFF TGTGCCACCTCGGACAGGGAGTGGGTGAACACTGAAGCTTTCTTT TRBJ1-1 few TRBV6-9 TRBD1
CATSDTGRSTDTQYF TGTGCCACCAGTGATACGGGCCGAAGCACAGATACGCAGTATTTT TRBJ2-3 few TRBV24-1 -
CASSVGRTDTQYF TGTGCCAGCAGCGTAGGCCGCACGGATACGCAGTATTTT TRBJ2-3 many TRBV9 -
CASSERRGDTGELFF TGTGCCAGCAGTGAACGGCGGGGGGACACCGGGGAGCTGTTTTTT TRBJ2-2 few TRBV6-1 TRBD2
CASRPAGARYEQYF TGTGCCAGCAGACCCGCAGGGGCCAGGTACGAGCAGTACTTC TRBJ2-7 - TRBV12-3/TRBV12-4 -
CATSRDRATGGNTEAFF TGTGCCACCAGCAGAGATCGAGCGACAGGGGGGAACACTGAAGCTTTCTTT TRBJ1-1 few TRBV15 TRBD1
CASSFSVTGGDYEQYF TGTGCCAGCAGTTTTTCGGTGACAGGGGGCGACTACGAGCAGTACTTC TRBJ2-7 few TRBV27 TRBD1
CASSLEGGDTEAFF TGTGCCAGCAGCTTAGAAGGCGGGGACACTGAAGCTTTCTTT TRBJ1-1 few TRBV7-6 -
CASSRDSGANVLTF TGCGCCAGCAGCCGGGACAGCGGGGCCAACGTCCTGACTTTC TRBJ2-6 - TRBV4-1 TRBD1